A selection of T cell receptor beta chains follows, all from one sample in a study of blood T cell repertoires in COVID-19. Sequenced by immunoSEQ multiplex PCR; TCRdb stores in-frame clones only, minus some. The sample lists fewer than 110,000 clones; 85% to 95% were seen once. The source material was peripheral blood. These receptors came from a man aged 50 to 60 with active COVID-19. Both conserved end residues are part of each CDR3. The D gene is left open where the match is weak. For some rows the clone size is stated as once, few or many, or as a class when expanded; others skip it.

V gene	J gene	clone size	D gene	CDR3 protein	CDR3 DNA
TRBV3-1/TRBV3-2	TRBJ1-1	-	-	CASSPHGEATNTEAFF	TGTGCCAGCAGCCCTCACGGGGAAGCTACGAACACTGAAGCTTTCTTT
TRBV3-1/TRBV3-2	TRBJ2-1	-	TRBD2	CASSQVKGGSSYNEQFF	TGTGCCAGCAGCCAAGTTAAGGGAGGGAGCTCCTACAATGAGCAGTTCTTC
TRBV28	TRBJ1-5	-	-	CASSPDRYDQPQHF	TGTGCCAGCAGCCCAGACAGGTACGACCAGCCCCAGCATTTT
TRBV12-3/TRBV12-4	TRBJ2-1	few	TRBD1	CASSRDRSNEQFF	TGTGCCAGCAGCCGGGACAGATCCAATGAGCAGTTCTTC
TRBV28	TRBJ1-1	-	-	CASSPRGYTEAFF	TGTGCCAGCAGTCCAAGGGGATACACTGAAGCTTTCTTT
TRBV3-1/TRBV3-2	TRBJ1-1	-	-	CASSAPRRGRTEAFF	TGTGCCAGCAGCGCCCCAAGACGTGGCAGGACTGAAGCTTTCTTT
TRBV7-3	TRBJ2-3	-	-	CASSLPGVDTQYF	TGTGCCAGCAGCTTACCCGGGGTGGATACGCAGTATTTT
TRBV9	TRBJ2-1	-	TRBD2	CASSVVASGYNEQFF	TGTGCCAGCAGCGTAGTGGCTAGCGGTTACAATGAGCAGTTCTTC
TRBV6-5	TRBJ2-1	once	-	CASKEEGSNNEQFF	TGTGCCAGCAAAGAGGAGGGCTCGAACAATGAGCAGTTCTTC
TRBV6-5	TRBJ2-7	-	TRBD1	CASSYRDRSSYEQYF	TGTGCCAGCAGTTACAGGGACAGGAGCTCCTACGAGCAGTACTTC
TRBV5-4	TRBJ2-5	-	-	CASSPTGRSTETQYF	TGTGCCAGCAGCCCGACGGGTAGGAGTACCGAGACCCAGTACTTC